Sequencing of this T cell receptor beta chain was carried out in a study of cytomegalovirus exposure and HLA in healthy donors. Across the whole study: Inside one of the first data releases sat about 91 million unique TCRs taken from HLA-typed donors. Notes on the study in general: When analyzed later, a missense DCLRE1C variant was found to be linked to TCR beta V- and J-gene trimming. It was around 160 TCR beta chains that were listed as cytomegalovirus-associated. Earlier results showed most TCR beta V segments being productive about 90% or about 30% of the time.

The PCR made use of 60 Vbeta and 13 Jbeta primers. This table comes from immunoSEQ multiplex PCR, and its TCRdb copy is limited to in-frame clones, with some not included. Of about 140,000 clones listed, 73% are singletons. With regard to this clone: What it binds is not known.

Germline assignment: CDR1 LGHNA and CDR2 YNFKEQ. J was trimmed by 5 bases and V by 0 bases; bases with no gene match: 7. The CDR3 is made up of 16 amino acids. V gene TRBV4-2 combines with J gene TRBJ2-1; 7 bases align to TRBD2. This sequence originates from a woman between 40 and 55 years old in good health and CMV-seronegative. Sequencing used PBMCs. The CDR3 protein is CASSQERSGVDNEQFF. The CDR3 bases are TGTGCCAGCAGCCAAGAGAGGAGCGGGGTCGACAATGAGCAGTTCTTC.